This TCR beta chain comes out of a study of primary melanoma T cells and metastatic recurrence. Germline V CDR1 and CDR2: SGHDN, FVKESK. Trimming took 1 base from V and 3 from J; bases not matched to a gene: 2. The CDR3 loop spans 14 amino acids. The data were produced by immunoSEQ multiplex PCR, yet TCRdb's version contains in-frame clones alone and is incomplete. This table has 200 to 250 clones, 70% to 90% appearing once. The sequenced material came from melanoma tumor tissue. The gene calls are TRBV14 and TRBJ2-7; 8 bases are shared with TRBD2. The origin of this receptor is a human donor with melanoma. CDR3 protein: CASSQGGRYYEQYF. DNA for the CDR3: TGTGCCAGCAGCCAAGGCGGGAGGTACTACGAGCAGTACTTC.